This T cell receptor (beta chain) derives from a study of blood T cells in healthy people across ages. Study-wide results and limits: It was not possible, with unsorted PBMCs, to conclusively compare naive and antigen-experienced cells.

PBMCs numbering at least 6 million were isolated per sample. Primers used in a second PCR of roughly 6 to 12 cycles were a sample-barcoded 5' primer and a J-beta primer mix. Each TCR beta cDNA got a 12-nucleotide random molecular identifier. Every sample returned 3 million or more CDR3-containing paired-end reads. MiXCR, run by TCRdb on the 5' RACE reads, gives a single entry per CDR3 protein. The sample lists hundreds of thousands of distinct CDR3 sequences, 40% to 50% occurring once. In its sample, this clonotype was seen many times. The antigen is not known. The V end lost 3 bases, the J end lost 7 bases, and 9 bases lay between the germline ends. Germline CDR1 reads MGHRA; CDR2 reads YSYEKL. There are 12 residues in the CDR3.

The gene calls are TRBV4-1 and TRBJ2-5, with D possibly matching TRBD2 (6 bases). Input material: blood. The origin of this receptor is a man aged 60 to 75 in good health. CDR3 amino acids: CASSQGLATQYF. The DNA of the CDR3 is TGCGCCAGCAGCCAGGGACTGGCGACCCAGTACTTC.